One TCR beta chain is described in this entry. Its antigen is unknown. These data are taken from a study of shared clonotypes between healthy human individuals. Findings of the study overall: The study found roughly 5.3% of naive CD4 clonotypes shared across a handful of donors.

Naive CD8 cells were CD45RO-negative, positively selected for CCR7, excluding terminally differentiated effector memory CD45RA+ cells. Libraries were prepared by immunoSEQ multiplex PCR; TCRdb keeps only in-frame clonotypes and omits some of them. This table holds roughly 570,000 clones, about 98% found once. The germline V gene has CDR1 LGHNA and CDR2 YSLEER. CDR3 size: 14 residues. V lost 5 bases to trimming and J lost 5 bases; unmatched junction nucleotides: 4. The sequencing input was naive CD8+ T cells sorted from blood. The receptor comes from a man younger than 40 in good health. The V call is TRBV4-3, the J call TRBJ2-2; TRBD1 agrees at 8 bases. In DNA, the CDR3 is TGCGCCAGCAGCGGTTACAGGGGGACCGGGGAGCTGTTTTTT. This encodes CASSGYRGTGELFF.